The present TCR beta chain was sequenced within a study of blood T cells in healthy people across ages. General observations from the study: Lack of knowledge of donor CMV status possibly confounded expanded clonotype changes. Age showed a roughly linear inverse relationship with TCR beta diversity per million T cells.

V gave up 0 bases and J gave up 4 bases; unmatched junction bases: 10. Germline CDR1 and CDR2: LGHNA and YNFKEQ. The CDR3 extends over 18 amino acids. This clonotype appeared many times. No antigen is known for it. Primers used in a second PCR of about 6 to 11 cycles were a sample-barcoded 5' primer and a J-beta primer mix. The template-switch adaptor was a 5' adaptor with 12 random nucleotides. It tagged each cDNA molecule. In TCRdb, the 5' RACE reads were re-called with MiXCR into one record per CDR3 protein. Among roughly 900,000 distinct CDR3 sequences listed, around 28% were seen once. Sequencing input: blood. This TCR came from a woman older than 75 in good health. This sequence joins TRBV4-2 and TRBJ2-4; 9 positions agree with TRBD1. CDR3 DNA: TGTGCCAGCAGCCAAGAGGGGGGACAGGGTAGTAGTAAAAACATTCAGTACTTC. This gives the protein CASSQEGGQGSSKNIQYF.